This TCR beta chain derives from a study of cytomegalovirus exposure and HLA in healthy donors. General study points: Among donors in an Asian-associated ancestry cluster, a later analysis reportedly found fewer N-insertions than the approximately 670-donor mean.

In the case of this clone: What it binds is unknown.

PCR amplification relied on 60 Vbeta primers (plus 13 Jbeta primers). Original data processing: A follow-up analysis tallied 65 million to 80 million unique TCR beta chains, approximately 11 million shared. This table comes from immunoSEQ multiplex PCR, and its TCRdb copy is limited to in-frame clones, with some not included. From that table come the V and J calls and clone size; the DNA was used to work out D and trimming. The repertoire table contains about 84,000 clones. This receptor was obtained from a man between 45 and 60 years old in good health and CMV-seronegative. Sequencing used PBMCs.

The CDR3 bases are TGTGCCAGCAGCTGGGACACCTTCCAGCCCCAGCATTTT. Translation: CASSWDTFQPQHF. The chain links TRBV7-6 to TRBJ1-5; TRBD1 is a possible D gene (6 bases). From germline, CDR1 is SGHVS and CDR2 FNYEAQ. V was clipped by 4 bases and J by 7 bases, with 11 bases between them. The CDR3 extends over 13 amino acids. The entire variable domain, with the rest obtained from reference TRBV7-6 and TRBJ1-5, is as follows: GAGVSQSPRYKVTKRGQDVALRCDPISGHVSLYWYRQALGQGPEFLTYFNYEAQQDKSGLPNDRFSAERPEGSISTLTIQRTEQRDSAMYRCASSWDTFQPQHFGDGTRLSIL.